The clone carrying this TCR beta chain showed up just a few times. Trimming removed 4 bases at V and 7 bases at J, with 14 bases between. The CDR3 has 14 amino acids. Per the germline V gene, CDR1 is LNHNV and CDR2 is YYDKDF (reference sequence). The data derive from a study of T cells in Graves' hyperthyroidism and ophthalmopathy. Using RNA transcripts as the source, TCR beta CDR3 regions were amplified. The TCR CDR3 first-round RT-PCR relied on the HTBI primer set. Via MiXCR, TCRdb re-called the multiplex PCR reads, giving one row per CDR3 protein. The sample includes about 740,000 distinct CDR3 sequences, about 15% seen only once; the top ten take around 9.6%.

This rearrangement joins TRBV15 to TRBJ1-5; D is possibly TRBD1 (5 bases). Sequencing input: blood. This TCR was sampled from a woman aged 18-29 years with Graves' hyperthyroidism. CDR3 residues: CATSKKQGIQPQHF. In DNA, the CDR3 is TGTGCCACCAGCAAAAAGCAGGGAATCCAGCCCCAGCATTTT.